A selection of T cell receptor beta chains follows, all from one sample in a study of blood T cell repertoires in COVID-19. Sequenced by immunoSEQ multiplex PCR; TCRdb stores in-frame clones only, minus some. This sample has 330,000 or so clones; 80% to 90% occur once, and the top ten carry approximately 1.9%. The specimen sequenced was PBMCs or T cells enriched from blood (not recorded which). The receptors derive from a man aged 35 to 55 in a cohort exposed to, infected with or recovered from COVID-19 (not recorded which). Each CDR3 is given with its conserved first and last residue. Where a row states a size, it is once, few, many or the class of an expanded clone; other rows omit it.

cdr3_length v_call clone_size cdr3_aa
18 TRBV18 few CASSPRLAGGLQTYEQYF
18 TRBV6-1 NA CASSDESAGTGLGEKLFF
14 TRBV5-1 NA CASSLVVADNEQFF
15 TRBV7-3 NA CASSLQAGGFNEQFF
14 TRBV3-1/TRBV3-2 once CASSQDPGGNTIYF
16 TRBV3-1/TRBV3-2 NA CASSRPPGGSTYEQYF
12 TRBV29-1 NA CSVPGGPVGYTF
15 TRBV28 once CASTGTPYSGNTIYF
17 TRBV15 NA CATSRDLLGSENSPLHF
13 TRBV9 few CASSMGTESSQFF
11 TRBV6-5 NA CASSSPTGQFF
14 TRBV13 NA CASSRLAGRNEQFF
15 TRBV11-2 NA CASSLEGAGSWEQFF
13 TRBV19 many CASSMEENYGYTF
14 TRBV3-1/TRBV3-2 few CASSPGYTSYEQYF
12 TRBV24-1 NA CATRGTLNEQYF
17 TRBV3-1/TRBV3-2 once CASSQEVGGANTGELFF
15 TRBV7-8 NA CASSQGTTTGEKLFF
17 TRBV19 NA CASSIQTPVPGNQPQHF
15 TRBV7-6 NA CASSLGSGGSYEQYF
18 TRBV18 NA CASSPPGTSGRASYEQYF
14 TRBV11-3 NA CASSLGQGNQPQHF
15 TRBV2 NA CASSGDQGSDEKLFF
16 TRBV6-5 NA CASSYRSGRASSIQYF
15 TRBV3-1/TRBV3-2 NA CASSNNGHSSYEQYF
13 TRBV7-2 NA CASNQGGQGAMVF
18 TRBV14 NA CASSPGLAGGGSYNEQFF
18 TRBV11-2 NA CASSPAGGVRIPYNEQFF
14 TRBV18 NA CASSPGRDNYGYTF
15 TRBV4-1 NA CASSQLAESSYEQYF
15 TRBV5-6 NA CASSLDLDRGTEAFF
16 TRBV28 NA CASSSPYAGINSPLHF